These 15 T cell receptor beta chains share one sample of origin, sequenced in a study of shared clonotypes between healthy human individuals. Produced via immunoSEQ multiplex PCR; TCRdb's table is partial and in-frame only. This sample carries roughly 410,000 clones, 95% to 97% of them seen once, and the ten largest clones take approximately 0.32%. Sequenced material: memory CD8+ T cells sorted from blood. Subset reported: CD45RO+ cells pooled with CCR7-negative TemRA cells. All receptors derive from a man aged 25 to 45 in good health.

In nucleotides, the CDR3 is TGTGCCAGCAGAACCCTAGACACTGAAGCTTTCTTT. This gives the protein CASRTLDTEAFF. The rearrangement links TRBV13 to TRBJ1-1; D remains ambiguous. V was clipped by 6 bases and J by 3 bases, with 8 bases between them. The length of the CDR3 is 12 residues. CDR1 is PRHDT and CDR2 is FYEKMQ in the germline V gene (reference sequence).

The rearrangement uses TRBV6-1 and TRBJ2-1, with D perhaps being TRBD1 or TRBD2 (6 bases each). Looked up from germline, CDR1 is MNHNS and CDR2 is SASEGT. The CDR3 totals 13 residues. V lost 10 bases and J lost 1, with 11 bases in between. The DNA for the CDR3 is TGTGCCATAGGGGGGACTTCCTACAATGAGCAGTTCTTC. Protein sequence: CAIGGTSYNEQFF.

V gene TRBV2 combines with J gene TRBJ2-2; TRBD1 matches 8 bases. The trim removed 1 base at V and 3 bases at J, leaving 4 bases unmatched. This CDR3 spans 16 amino acids. Germline lookup yields CDR1 SNHLY and CDR2 FYNNEI. The CDR3: CASSEGQGADTGELFF. DNA for the CDR3: TGTGCCAGCAGTGAAGGGCAGGGGGCGGACACCGGGGAGCTGTTTTTT.

The chain joins TRBV19 to TRBJ2-1, with 8 bases that match TRBD1. This CDR3 is 16 amino acids long. Trimming took 7 bases from V and 2 from J; bases not matched to a gene: 10. Germline V gene lookup returns CDR1 LNHDA and CDR2 SQIVND (reference sequence). CDR3 residues: CASNEGGTGPYNEQFF. CDR3 bases: TGTGCCAGTAATGAGGGCGGGACAGGCCCCTACAATGAGCAGTTCTTC.

The chain employs TRBV28 and TRBJ2-1, with TRBD1 as a possible D gene (6 bases). The germline V gene has CDR1 MDHEN and CDR2 SYDVKM. The CDR3 is made up of 13 amino acids. The V end lost 3 bases, the J end lost 9 bases, and 12 bases lay between the germline ends. CDR3 bases: TGTGCCAGCAGTTTGTGGGGGCCGGGTGAGCAGTTCTTC. This sequence encodes CASSLWGPGEQFF.

The chain joins TRBV6-5 to TRBJ1-1, with D hard to call. CDR1 is MNHEY, CDR2 SVGAGI, per germline. The CDR3 is 14 residues long. V dropped 0 bases and J dropped 1 base, with 6 bases sitting between them. CDR3 in amino acids: CASSYSWGNTEAFF. CDR3 nucleotides: TGTGCCAGCAGTTACTCGTGGGGGAACACTGAAGCTTTCTTT.

Worth noting for this clone: The sample has other DNA sequences that encode this CDR3 too. The V gene is TRBV28, the J gene TRBJ2-1; TRBD2 is a possible D gene (6 bases). V was cut by 3 bases and J by 0 bases, with 9 bases left in between. The CDR3 sequence is 15 residues long. Germline assignment: CDR1 MDHEN and CDR2 SYDVKM. CDR3 DNA sequence: TGTGCCAGCAGTTTTGGGGGGAGCTCCTACAATGAGCAGTTCTTC. Residues: CASSFGGSSYNEQFF.

A single count supports this clone. Its ends do not fully match the called genes, so a read error is possible. This sequence joins TRBV7-9 and TRBJ2-6; D gene uncertain. Germline lookup yields CDR1 SEHNR and CDR2 FQNEAQ (reference sequence). The CDR3 consists of 16 residues. CDR3 loop: CASSLGPPPGANVLTF. The CDR3 coding sequence is TGTGCCAGCAGTTTAGGACCCCCACCTGGGGCCAACGTCCTGACTTTC.

This chain uses TRBV27 with TRBJ1-2, with TRBD1 matching over 7 bases. V was clipped by 3 bases and J by 5 bases; unmatched bases: 0. The CDR3 is 12 residues long. Germline loops: CDR1 MNHEY, CDR2 SMNVEV (reference sequence). DNA of the CDR3: TGTGCCAGCAGTTTCAGGGGGTATGGCTACACCTTC. Its translation: CASSFRGYGYTF.

This chain connects TRBV6-1 to TRBJ2-5, with 7 bases aligning to TRBD2. The CDR3 spans 17 residues. CDR1 and CDR2 (germline): MNHNS, SASEGT. Unmatched junction bases numbered 10, after V lost 1 base and J lost 2 bases. CDR3 DNA: TGTGCCAGCAGTGAAGGACCCTCAGCGGGAACGCAAGAGACCCAGTACTTC. The encoded protein is CASSEGPSAGTQETQYF.

The chain recombines TRBV12-1 with TRBJ2-1; TRBD2, the table's D call, lacks a check against the DNA. TRBV12-1 is assigned pseudogene status. This CDR3 spans 17 amino acids. The CDR3 DNA reads TGTGCCAGCAGCTTCCAGCGGCCTTGGAGGGCCTACAATGAGCAGTTCTTC. Protein sequence: CASSFQRPWRAYNEQFF.

For the CDR3, the DNA is TGTGCCAGCAGTTTATCCTCGACAGCGAACACTGAAGCTTTCTTT. Encoded protein: CASSLSSTANTEAFF. J is TRBJ1-1 and V is TRBV27; D may be TRBD1 (5 bases). Germline assignment: CDR1 MNHEY and CDR2 SMNVEV (reference sequence). The CDR3 spans 15 residues. Trimming stripped 0 bases from V and 1 base from J, with 9 bases between.

This chain uses TRBV13 with TRBJ2-7; D gene unclear. The V and J ends lost 2 bases and 3 bases respectively, with 11 bases between them. The CDR3 sequence is 14 residues long. Looked up from germline, CDR1 is PRHDT and CDR2 is FYEKMQ (reference sequence). The CDR3 DNA reads as TGTGCCAGCAGCTTAAGCCAGCTACTCTACGAGCAGTACTTC. The encoded protein is CASSLSQLLYEQYF.

This chain links TRBV5-1 with TRBJ2-5; D unclear. Trimming removed 0 bases from V and 0 bases from J, with 9 bases in between. The CDR3 is made up of 15 amino acids. Germline V gene lookup returns CDR1 SGHRS and CDR2 YFSETQ. For the CDR3, the DNA is TGCGCCAGCAGCTTGGTCGCGGCGCACCAAGAGACCCAGTACTTC. Protein sequence: CASSLVAAHQETQYF.

V gene TRBV6-1 combines with J gene TRBJ2-7; D ambiguous. Trimming shortened V by 4 bases and J by 1 base, and 2 bases separated the two germline ends. This CDR3 is 11 amino acids long. Germline CDR1 reads MNHNS; CDR2 reads SASEGT. CDR3 coding DNA: TGTGCCAGCAGTGTATCCTACGAGCAGTACTTC. It yields the protein CASSVSYEQYF.